The source of this T cell receptor beta chain is a study of control samples from healthy donors and cancer patients (dated by TCRdb to the early 2020s). In regard to this clone: There is no known antigen for this receptor. One base away there is no much larger clone; base qualities are not given.

Library prep was done by the immunoSEQ multiplex PCR assay. TCRdb provides this immuneACCESS table in a form limited to in-frame rearrangements. Some clones are lacking; in checked studies, under half of them reflect an unresolved V gene, and why the rest are absent is not known. The sample table records more than 60,000 clones; around 89% of these occur just once. Of the sample, about 6.5% is held by the ten largest clones. The CDR3 runs 14 residues from the cysteine to the phenylalanine. The DNA shown is the 42-base CDR3, in frame from base 1. The germline V gene encodes CDR1 SGHRS and CDR2 YFSETQ. V and J lose 9 bases and 9 bases, and a span of 22 bases separates them.

The chain is encoded by TRBV5-1 joined to TRBJ2-1; the D call could be TRBD1 or TRBD2, with each sharing 6 bases. The TCR sequence derives from a man aged 55 to 70 with colorectal cancer. Sequenced input: PBMCs. The DNA is TGCGCCACAACCCCGGACAGCCTCGGGGGTGAGCAGTTCTTC. Translated, it reads CATTPDSLGGEQFF.